The present TCR beta chain was sequenced within a study of human T cells and chemical hapten exposure. TCRdb ran MiXCR on the RACE reads and lists one entry per CDR3 protein. Of about 69,000 distinct CDR3 sequences in the sample, 10% are singletons; the top ten hold around 6.8%. The germline V gene has CDR1 LNHNV and CDR2 YYDKDF (reference sequence). Trimming removed 0 bases from V and 3 bases from J, with 8 bases in between. The CDR3 is made up of 14 amino acids. The time point here: patch test 2, 6 weeks after DPC sensitization. Noted treatment: therapeutic diphenylcyclopropenone sensitization with weekly scalp DPC. Whole blood that had not been fractionated was the source of extracted total RNA.

The chain couples TRBV15 to TRBJ1-1; D might be TRBD1 (5 bases). The sequence was collected from a woman between 45 and 65 years old with alopecia areata. Some clones in this sample may be carry-over from other donors' samples. This specimen consisted of whole blood, obtained in connection with sensitization to the hapten diphenylcyclopropenone (DPC). This CDR3 reads CATSRDRAHTEAFF. DNA of the CDR3: TGTGCCACCAGCAGAGACAGGGCGCACACTGAAGCTTTCTTT.